Shown below are 8 T cell receptor beta chains from a single sample sequenced in a study of PD-L1 blockade in urothelial cancer. Profiling relied on immunoSEQ multiplex PCR, and the TCRdb table lists in-frame clones only, not all of them. The sample includes some 120,000 clones, roughly 88% of them seen just once. The time point is: peripheral blood 6 weeks after treatment start. The starting material was PBMCs, obtained around atezolizumab (anti-PD-L1) treatment. All receptors derive from a man aged 50 to 60 with urothelial cancer.

The V gene is TRBV7-2, the J gene TRBJ2-7; 11 positions match TRBD2. Trimming took 7 bases from V and 3 from J; bases not matched to a gene: 11. From germline, CDR1 is SGHTA and CDR2 FQGNSA. The CDR3 covers 16 residues. The CDR3 region is CASTLGAGTSGYEQYF. The CDR3, as DNA: TGTGCCAGCACCCTGGGAGCCGGGACTAGCGGCTACGAGCAGTACTTC.

The chain has TRBV10-2 and TRBJ1-2; 9 positions agree with TRBD1. V shed 6 bases, J shed 4 bases, and the junction held 6 bases outside the gene matches. This CDR3 region has 14 residues. Germline-derived CDR1 and CDR2 are WSHSY and SAAADI. The CDR3 loop reads CASRDTGQGYGYTF. Written as DNA, the CDR3 is TGCGCCAGCAGGGACACGGGACAGGGCTATGGCTACACCTTC.

The genes are TRBV29-1 and TRBJ1-1, with D possibly matching TRBD1 (5 bases). V lost 6 bases and J 5 bases, leaving 19 bases between the germline ends. Germline CDR1 and CDR2: SQVTM and ANQGSEA. The CDR3 is 14 residues long. Here the CDR3 reads CSVLSDVKGTEAFF. The DNA for the CDR3 is TGCAGCGTGTTATCGGACGTCAAGGGGACTGAAGCTTTCTTT.

The chain uses TRBV28 and TRBJ1-6; weak D call: TRBD1 (6 bases). Deletions cut 7 bases from V and 6 bases from J, with 13 bases between. CDR1 is MDHEN and CDR2 is SYDVKM in the germline V gene. The CDR3 has 14 amino acids. The CDR3 protein is CASNPGQPNSPLHF. CDR3 sequence (DNA): TGTGCCAGCAACCCCGGACAGCCTAATTCACCCCTCCACTTT.

The chain combines TRBV18 with TRBJ1-5; 7 bases fit TRBD1. Germline CDR1 KGHSH, CDR2 LQKENI. V trimming: 3 bases; J trimming: 4 bases; junction bases outside the gene matches: 6. This CDR3 spans 15 amino acids. Written as DNA, the CDR3 is TGTGCCAGCTCACCGGGGCAGGGGGGAAATCAGCCCCAGCATTTT. Translating gives CASSPGQGGNQPQHF.

The J gene is TRBJ1-2, the V gene TRBV28; possibly TRBD1 for D (5 bases). V was pared by 2 bases and J by 7 bases, with 14 bases between. Germline V gene data show CDR1 as MDHEN and CDR2 as SYDVKM. This CDR3 is built from 14 residues. The CDR3 DNA follows: TGTGCCAGCAGTTTAAACCCAGGGATAAGTGGCTACACCTTC. Translation: CASSLNPGISGYTF.

The rearrangement uses TRBV5-1 and TRBJ2-1; D remains ambiguous. CDR1 is SGHRS and CDR2 is YFSETQ in the germline V gene. This CDR3 region has 15 residues. Trimming removed 0 bases at V and 3 bases at J, with 10 bases between. The CDR3 is CASSLDGSYYNEQFF. The CDR3 region has the DNA TGCGCCAGCAGCTTGGACGGGTCCTACTACAATGAGCAGTTCTTC.

In DNA form, the CDR3 reads TGTGCCAGCAGCGCAACCGGGACAGGCGAAGCTTTCTTT. Its translation is CASSATGTGEAFF. The chain employs TRBV9 and TRBJ1-1, with 8 positions matching TRBD1. Germline assignment: CDR1 SGDLS and CDR2 YYNGEE. CDR3 length: 13 residues. V shed 3 bases and J 8 bases; nucleotides not matched to a gene: 6.